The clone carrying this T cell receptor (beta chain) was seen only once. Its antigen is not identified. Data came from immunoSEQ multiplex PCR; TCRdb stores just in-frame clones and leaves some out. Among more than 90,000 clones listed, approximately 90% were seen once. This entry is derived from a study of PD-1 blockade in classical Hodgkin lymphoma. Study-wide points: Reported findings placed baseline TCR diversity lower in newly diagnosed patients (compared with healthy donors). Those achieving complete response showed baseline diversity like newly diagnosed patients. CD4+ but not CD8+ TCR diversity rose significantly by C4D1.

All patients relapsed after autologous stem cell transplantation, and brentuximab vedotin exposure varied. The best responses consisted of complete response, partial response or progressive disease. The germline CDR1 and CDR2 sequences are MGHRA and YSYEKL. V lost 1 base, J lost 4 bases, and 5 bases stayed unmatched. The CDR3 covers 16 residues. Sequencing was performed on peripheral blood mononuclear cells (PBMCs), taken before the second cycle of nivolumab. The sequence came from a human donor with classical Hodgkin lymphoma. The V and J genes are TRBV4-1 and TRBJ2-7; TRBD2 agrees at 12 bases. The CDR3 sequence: CASSQGASGGAYEQYF. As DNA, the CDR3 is TGCGCCAGCAGCCAAGGAGCTAGCGGGGGGGCGTACGAGCAGTACTTC.